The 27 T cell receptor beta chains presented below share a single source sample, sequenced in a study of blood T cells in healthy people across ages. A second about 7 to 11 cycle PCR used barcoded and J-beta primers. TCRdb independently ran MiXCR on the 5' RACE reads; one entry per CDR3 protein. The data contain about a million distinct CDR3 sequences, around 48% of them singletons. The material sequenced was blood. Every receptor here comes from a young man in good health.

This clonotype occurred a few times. CDR3 in DNA: TGTGCCAGCAGTTCGGACAGGGAACGTCAGCCCCAGCATTTT. Protein product: CASSSDRERQPQHF. The V gene is TRBV28, the J gene TRBJ1-5, with TRBD1 matching over 8 bases. CDR1 and CDR2 (germline): MDHEN, SYDVKM. There are 14 residues in the CDR3. J gave up 6 bases and V 4 bases, and 5 bases lay outside the gene matches.

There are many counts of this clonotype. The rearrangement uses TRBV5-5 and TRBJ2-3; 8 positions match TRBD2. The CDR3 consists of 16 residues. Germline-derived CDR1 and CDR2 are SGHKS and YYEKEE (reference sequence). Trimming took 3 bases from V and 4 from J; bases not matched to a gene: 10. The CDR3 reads CASSYRSGGHPDTQYF. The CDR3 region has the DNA TGTGCCAGCAGCTACCGATCGGGGGGGCACCCAGATACGCAGTATTTT. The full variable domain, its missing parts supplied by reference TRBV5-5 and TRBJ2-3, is DAGVTQSPTHLIKTRGQQVTLRCSPISGHKSVSWYQQVLGQGPQFIFQYYEKEERGRGNFPDRFSARQFPNYSSELNVNALLLGDSALYLCASSYRSGGHPDTQYFGPGTRLTVL.

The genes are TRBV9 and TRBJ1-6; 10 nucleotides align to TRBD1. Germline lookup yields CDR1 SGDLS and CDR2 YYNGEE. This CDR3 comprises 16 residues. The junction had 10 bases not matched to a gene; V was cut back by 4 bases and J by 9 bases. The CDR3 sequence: CASSTGTGAGLSPLHF. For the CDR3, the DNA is TGTGCCAGCAGCACCGGGACAGGGGCCGGGCTTTCACCCCTCCACTTT.

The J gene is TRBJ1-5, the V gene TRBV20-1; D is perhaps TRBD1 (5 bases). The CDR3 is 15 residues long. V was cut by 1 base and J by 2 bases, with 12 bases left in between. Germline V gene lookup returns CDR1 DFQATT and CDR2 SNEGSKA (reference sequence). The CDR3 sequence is CSARVGGSGNQPQHF. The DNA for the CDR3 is TGCAGTGCTAGAGTCGGGGGGTCAGGCAATCAGCCCCAGCATTTT.

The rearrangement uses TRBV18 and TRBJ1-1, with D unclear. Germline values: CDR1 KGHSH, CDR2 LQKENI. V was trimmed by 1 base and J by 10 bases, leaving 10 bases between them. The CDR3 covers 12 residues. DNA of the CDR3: TGTGCCAGCTCACCACGAACGGAACTAGCTTTCTTT. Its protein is CASSPRTELAFF.

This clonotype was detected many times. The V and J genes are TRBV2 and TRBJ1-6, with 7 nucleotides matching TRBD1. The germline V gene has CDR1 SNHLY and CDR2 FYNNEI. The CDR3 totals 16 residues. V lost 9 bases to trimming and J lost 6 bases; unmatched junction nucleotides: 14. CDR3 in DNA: TGTGCCAGAGGGGGTTGGCGGGACAGCCCTAATTCACCCCTCCACTTT. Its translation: CARGGWRDSPNSPLHF.

CDR3 protein: CASSYTPVGGRTDTQYF. As DNA, the CDR3 is TGTGCCAGCAGTTACACCCCCGTAGGGGGCCGCACAGATACGCAGTATTTT. The chain uses TRBV6-6 and TRBJ2-3; TRBD1 agrees at 7 bases. J gave up 1 base and V 2 bases, and 9 bases lay outside the gene matches. The V gene's germline CDR1 is MNHNY and CDR2 SVGAGI (reference sequence). The CDR3 is 17 residues long.

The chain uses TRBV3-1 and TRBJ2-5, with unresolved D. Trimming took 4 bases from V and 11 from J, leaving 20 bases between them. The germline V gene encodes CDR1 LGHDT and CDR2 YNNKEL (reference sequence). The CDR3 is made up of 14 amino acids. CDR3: CASSPWYSHDEQYF. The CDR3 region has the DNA TGTGCCAGCAGCCCCTGGTACTCACACGATGAGCAGTACTTC.

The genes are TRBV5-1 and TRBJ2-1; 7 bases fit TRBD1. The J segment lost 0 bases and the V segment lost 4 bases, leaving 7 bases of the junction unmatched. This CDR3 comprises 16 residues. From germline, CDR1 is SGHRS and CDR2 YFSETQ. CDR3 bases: TGCGCCAGCAGCCTACGAACAGGGGTCTCCTACAATGAGCAGTTCTTC. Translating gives CASSLRTGVSYNEQFF.

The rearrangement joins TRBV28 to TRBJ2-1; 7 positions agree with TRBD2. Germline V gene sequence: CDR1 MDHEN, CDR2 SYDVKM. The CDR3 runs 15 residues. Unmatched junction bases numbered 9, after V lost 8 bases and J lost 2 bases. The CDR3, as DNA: TGTGCCAGCCGTACTAGCGCACTTACCTACAATGAGCAGTTCTTC. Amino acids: CASRTSALTYNEQFF.

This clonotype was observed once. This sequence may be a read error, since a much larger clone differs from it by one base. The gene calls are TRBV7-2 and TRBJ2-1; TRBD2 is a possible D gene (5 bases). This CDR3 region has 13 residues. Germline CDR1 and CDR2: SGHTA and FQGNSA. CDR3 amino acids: CACSLAYGDEQFF. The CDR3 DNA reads TGTGCCTGCAGCTTAGCGTACGGGGATGAGCAGTTCTTC.

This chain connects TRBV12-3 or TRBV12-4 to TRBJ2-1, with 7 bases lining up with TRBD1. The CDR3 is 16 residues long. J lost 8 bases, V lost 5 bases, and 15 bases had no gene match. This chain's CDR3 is CASSPIGGFGIDEQFF. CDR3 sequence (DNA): TGTGCCAGCAGTCCTATAGGGGGCTTCGGGATCGATGAGCAGTTCTTC.

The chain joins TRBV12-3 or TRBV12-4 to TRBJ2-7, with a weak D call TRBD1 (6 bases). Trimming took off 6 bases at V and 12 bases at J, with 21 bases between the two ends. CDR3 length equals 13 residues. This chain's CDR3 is CASSYRQVAGRYF. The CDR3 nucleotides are TGTGCCAGCAGCTACCGACAGGTCGCAGGGCGGTACTTC.

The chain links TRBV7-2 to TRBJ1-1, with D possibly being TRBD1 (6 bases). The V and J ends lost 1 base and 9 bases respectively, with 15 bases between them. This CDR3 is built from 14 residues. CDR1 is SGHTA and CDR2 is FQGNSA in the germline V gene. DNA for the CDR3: TGTGCCAGCAGCTTAGACAGGGTGTCATATAAAGCTTTCTTT. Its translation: CASSLDRVSYKAFF.

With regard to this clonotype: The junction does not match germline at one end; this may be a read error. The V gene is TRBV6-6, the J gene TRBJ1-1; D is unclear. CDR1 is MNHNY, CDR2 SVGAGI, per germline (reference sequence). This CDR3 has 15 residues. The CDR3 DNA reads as TGCGCCAGTGAATCCGCCTATTACGGAAGCACTGAAGCTTTCTTT. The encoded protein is CASESAYYGSTEAFF.

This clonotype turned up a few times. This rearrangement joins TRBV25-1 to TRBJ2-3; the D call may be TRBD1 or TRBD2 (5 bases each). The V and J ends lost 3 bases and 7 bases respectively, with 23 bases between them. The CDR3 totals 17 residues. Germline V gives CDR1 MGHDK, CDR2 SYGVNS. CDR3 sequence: CASSDPSGTGGMNTQYF. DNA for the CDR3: TGTGCCAGCAGTGATCCCTCAGGGACGGGTGGCATGAATACGCAGTATTTT.

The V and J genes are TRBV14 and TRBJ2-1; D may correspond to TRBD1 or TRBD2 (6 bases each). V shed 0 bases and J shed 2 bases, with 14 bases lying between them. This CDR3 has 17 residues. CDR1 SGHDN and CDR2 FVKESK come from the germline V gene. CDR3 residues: CASSQDYGGFTYNEQFF. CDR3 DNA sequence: TGTGCCAGCAGCCAAGATTACGGGGGCTTCACCTACAATGAGCAGTTCTTC. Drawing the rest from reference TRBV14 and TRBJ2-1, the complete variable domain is EAGVTQFPSHSVIEKGQTVTLRCDPISGHDNLYWYRRVMGKEIKFLLHFVKESKQDESGMPNNRFLAERTGGTYSTLKVQPAELEDSGVYFCASSQDYGGFTYNEQFFGPGTRLTVL.

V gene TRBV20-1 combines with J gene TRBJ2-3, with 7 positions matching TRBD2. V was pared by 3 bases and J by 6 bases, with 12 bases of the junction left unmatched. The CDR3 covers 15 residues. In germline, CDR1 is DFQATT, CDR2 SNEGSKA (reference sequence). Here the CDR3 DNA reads TGCAGTGCTAGGGGGGGGACTACCTACGAGGATACGCAGTATTTT. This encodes CSARGGTTYEDTQYF.

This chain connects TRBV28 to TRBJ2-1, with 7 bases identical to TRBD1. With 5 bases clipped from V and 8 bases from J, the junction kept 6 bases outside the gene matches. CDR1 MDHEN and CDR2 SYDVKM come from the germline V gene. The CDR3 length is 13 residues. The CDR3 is CASSARGGHEQFF. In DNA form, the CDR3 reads TGTGCCAGCAGTGCACGAGGGGGCCATGAGCAGTTCTTC.

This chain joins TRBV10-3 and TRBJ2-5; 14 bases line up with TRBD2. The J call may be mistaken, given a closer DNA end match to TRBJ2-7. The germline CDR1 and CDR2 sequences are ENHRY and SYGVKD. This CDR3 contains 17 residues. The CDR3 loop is CAISESGTSGGDSEQYF. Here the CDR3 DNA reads TGTGCCATCAGTGAGTCGGGGACTAGCGGGGGAGACTCCGAGCAGTACTTC.

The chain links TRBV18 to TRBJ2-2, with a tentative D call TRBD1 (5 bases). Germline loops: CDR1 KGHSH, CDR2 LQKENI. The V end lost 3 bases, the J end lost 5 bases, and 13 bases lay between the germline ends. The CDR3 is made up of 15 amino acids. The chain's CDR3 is CASSPFTGRTGELFF. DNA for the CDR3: TGTGCCAGCTCACCCTTTACAGGTCGGACCGGGGAGCTGTTTTTT.

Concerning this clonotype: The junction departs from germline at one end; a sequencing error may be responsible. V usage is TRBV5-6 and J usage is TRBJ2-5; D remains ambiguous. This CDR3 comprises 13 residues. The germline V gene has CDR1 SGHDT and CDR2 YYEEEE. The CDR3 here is CASGFDPQETQYF. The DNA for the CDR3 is TGTGCCAGCGGCTTTGATCCGCAGGAGACCCAGTACTTC.

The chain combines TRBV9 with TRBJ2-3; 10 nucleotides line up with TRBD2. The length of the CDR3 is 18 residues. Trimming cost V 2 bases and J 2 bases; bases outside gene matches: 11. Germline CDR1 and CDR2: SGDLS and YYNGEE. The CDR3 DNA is TGTGCCAGCAGCGTGTATCCGGGACTAGCGAGCTCCACAGATACGCAGTATTTT. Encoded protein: CASSVYPGLASSTDTQYF.

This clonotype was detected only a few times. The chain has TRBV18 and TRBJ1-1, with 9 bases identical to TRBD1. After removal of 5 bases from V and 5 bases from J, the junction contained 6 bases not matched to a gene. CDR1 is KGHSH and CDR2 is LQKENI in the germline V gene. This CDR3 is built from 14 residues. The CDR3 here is CASSAGTGRTEAFF. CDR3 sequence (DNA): TGTGCCAGCTCAGCCGGGACAGGGAGGACTGAAGCTTTCTTT.

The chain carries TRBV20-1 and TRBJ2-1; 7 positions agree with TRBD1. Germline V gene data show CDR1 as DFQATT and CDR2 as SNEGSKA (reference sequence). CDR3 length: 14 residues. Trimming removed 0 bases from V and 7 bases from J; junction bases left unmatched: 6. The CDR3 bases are TGCAGTGCTAGAGAGGGACAGCTGGAGAATGAGCAGTTCTTC. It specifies CSAREGQLENEQFF.

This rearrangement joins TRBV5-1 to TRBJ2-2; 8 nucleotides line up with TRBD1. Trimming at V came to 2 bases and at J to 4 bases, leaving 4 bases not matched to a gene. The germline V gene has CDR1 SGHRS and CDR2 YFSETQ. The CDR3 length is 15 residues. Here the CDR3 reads CASSLWTGSTGELFF. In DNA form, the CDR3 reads TGCGCCAGCAGCTTATGGACAGGGTCCACCGGGGAGCTGTTTTTT.

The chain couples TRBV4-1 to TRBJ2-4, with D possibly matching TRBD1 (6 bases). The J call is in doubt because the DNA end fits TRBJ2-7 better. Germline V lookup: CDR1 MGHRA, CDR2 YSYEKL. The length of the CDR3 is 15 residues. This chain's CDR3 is CASNRGGTYSSEQYF. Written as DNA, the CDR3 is TGCGCCAGCAACCGTGGGGGCACCTACTCTAGCGAGCAGTACTTC.